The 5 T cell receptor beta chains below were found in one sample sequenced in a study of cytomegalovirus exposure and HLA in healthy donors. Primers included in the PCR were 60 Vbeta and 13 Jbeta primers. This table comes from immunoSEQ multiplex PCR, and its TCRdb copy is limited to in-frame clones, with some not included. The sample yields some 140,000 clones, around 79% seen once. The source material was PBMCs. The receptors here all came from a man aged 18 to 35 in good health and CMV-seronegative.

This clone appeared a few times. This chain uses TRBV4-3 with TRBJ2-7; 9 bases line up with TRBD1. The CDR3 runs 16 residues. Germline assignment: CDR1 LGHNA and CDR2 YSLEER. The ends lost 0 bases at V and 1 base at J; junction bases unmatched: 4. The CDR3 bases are TGCGCCAGCAGCCAAGATCACAGGGGGCCATCCTACGAGCAGTACTTC. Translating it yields CASSQDHRGPSYEQYF.

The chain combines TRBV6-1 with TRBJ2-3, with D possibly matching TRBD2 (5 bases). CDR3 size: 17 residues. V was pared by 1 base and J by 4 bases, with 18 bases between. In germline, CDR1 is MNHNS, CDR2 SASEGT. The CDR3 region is CASSEGVGAYGADTQYF. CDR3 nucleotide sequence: TGTGCCAGCAGTGAAGGGGTTGGAGCCTACGGGGCAGATACGCAGTATTTT.

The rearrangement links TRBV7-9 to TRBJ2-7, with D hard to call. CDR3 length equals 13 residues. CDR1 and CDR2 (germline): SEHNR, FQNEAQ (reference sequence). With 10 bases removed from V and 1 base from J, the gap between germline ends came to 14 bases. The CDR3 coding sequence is TGTGCCACCACCGGATCAGGATCCTACGAGCAGTACTTC. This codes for CATTGSGSYEQYF. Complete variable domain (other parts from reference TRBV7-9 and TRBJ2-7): DTGVSQNPRHKITKRGQNVTFRCDPISEHNRLYWYRQTLGQGPEFLTYFQNEAQLEKSRLLSDRFSAERPKGSFSTLEIQRTEQGDSAMYLCATTGSGSYEQYFGPGTRLTVT.

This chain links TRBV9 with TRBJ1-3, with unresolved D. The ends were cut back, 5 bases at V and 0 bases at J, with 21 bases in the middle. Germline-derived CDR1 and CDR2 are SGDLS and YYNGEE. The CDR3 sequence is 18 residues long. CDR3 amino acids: CASSPQEGPSYSGNTIYF. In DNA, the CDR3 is TGTGCCAGCAGTCCCCAGGAGGGCCCATCCTACTCTGGAAACACCATATATTTT. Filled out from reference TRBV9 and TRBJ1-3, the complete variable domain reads DSGVTQTPKHLITATGQRVTLRCSPRSGDLSVYWYQQSLDQGLQFLIQYYNGEERAKGNILERFSAQQFPDLHSELNLSSLELGDSALYFCASSPQEGPSYSGNTIYFGEGSWLTVV.

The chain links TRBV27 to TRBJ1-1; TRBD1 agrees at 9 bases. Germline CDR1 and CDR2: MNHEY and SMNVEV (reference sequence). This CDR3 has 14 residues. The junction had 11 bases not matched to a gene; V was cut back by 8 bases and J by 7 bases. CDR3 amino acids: CASLAGTGFGEAFF. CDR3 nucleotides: TGTGCCAGCTTAGCCGGGACAGGGTTCGGTGAAGCTTTCTTT.